The clone carrying this T cell receptor beta chain was recorded at least ten times. The antigen remains undetermined. This specimen belongs to a study of T-cell reconstitution after alpha-beta-depleted transplantation in children. Researchers prepared the TCRbeta library using unique molecular identifiers, the study reports. TCRdb ran MiXCR on the PCR reads and lists one entry per CDR3 protein. In the table there are more than 200,000 distinct CDR3 sequences, about 25% of which are singletons. Germline CDR1 reads SGDLS; CDR2 reads YYNGEE. CDR3 length: 14 residues. Trimming took off 0 bases at V and 2 bases at J, with 7 bases between the two ends. Study-wide results and caveats: Expanded graft clones numbering several hundred reportedly gave rise to alpha-beta T cells about two months after transplant.

The chain has TRBV9 and TRBJ2-3; D unclear. Source: PBMCs, taken before TCRalphabeta/CD19-depleted stem cell transplant. The TCR was taken from a girl aged 2-10 years with Fanconi anemia, due to receive a stem cell transplant. Written as DNA, the CDR3 is TGTGCCAGCAGCGTAGATCCGGACACAGATACGCAGTATTTT. Translation gives CASSVDPDTDTQYF.